Each of the 7 T cell receptor beta chains below was sequenced from the same sample in a study of control samples from healthy donors and cancer patients. Only in-frame clones appear in the TCRdb table, and some are missing; sequencing was by immunoSEQ multiplex PCR. The table shows more than 140,000 clones, with 94% occurring only once. Sequencing input: blood. These receptors all stem from a man aged 35 to 55 in good health.

Worth noting for this clone: Its ends do not fully match the called genes, so a read error is possible. J is TRBJ1-1 and V is TRBV10-3; D is ambiguous. The CDR3 is 13 residues long. From germline, CDR1 is ENHRY and CDR2 SYGVKD. The CDR3 protein is CAISLNLGRSQQF. In nucleotides, the CDR3 is TGTGCCATCAGTCTTAATCTTGGAAGGTCACAACAATTT.

The chain has TRBV9 and TRBJ2-7; D might be TRBD2 (7 bases). The CDR3 has 14 amino acids. V was trimmed by 3 bases and J by 0 bases, leaving 10 bases between them. The germline CDR1 and CDR2 sequences are SGDLS and YYNGEE. The CDR3: CASSAGGLSYEQYF. The CDR3 nucleotides are TGTGCCAGCAGCGCCGGGGGGCTCTCCTACGAGCAGTACTTC.

The DNA for the CDR3 is TGCGCCAGCAGCCAAGTCGGGACAGGGGACGAGCAGTACTTC. Its protein is CASSQVGTGDEQYF. The rearrangement joins TRBV4-3 to TRBJ2-7, with 10 nucleotides matching TRBD1. V dropped 1 base and J dropped 5; count of bases not matched to a gene: 2. This CDR3 is 14 amino acids long. CDR1 is LGHNA, CDR2 YSLEER, per germline.

This CDR3 is CASSLDRGLGSPLHF. CDR3 DNA: TGTGCCAGCAGCTTGGACAGGGGGCTCGGTTCACCCCTCCACTTT. J is TRBJ1-6 and V is TRBV5-4, with 9 bases that match TRBD1. Trimming took 0 bases from V and 9 from J; bases not matched to a gene: 4. The CDR3 consists of 15 residues. Germline loops: CDR1 SGHNT, CDR2 YYREEE (reference sequence).

This chain uses TRBV20-1 with TRBJ2-5; the D gene is possibly TRBD2 (5 bases). Trimming removed 5 bases from V and 3 bases from J, with 7 bases in between. Germline V CDR1 and CDR2: DFQATT, SNEGSKA (reference sequence). The CDR3 totals 11 residues. CDR3 in DNA: TGCAGTGCTCGGGGAAAAGAGACCCAGTACTTC. This translates into CSARGKETQYF.

The chain combines TRBV10-3 with TRBJ2-5; D is uncertain. The CDR3 extends over 13 amino acids. Deletions cut 5 bases from V and 2 bases from J, with 9 bases between. The germline V gene encodes CDR1 ENHRY and CDR2 SYGVKD. As DNA, the CDR3 is TGTGCCATCAGTACCACAGTTCAAGAGACCCAGTACTTC. Translation: CAISTTVQETQYF.

The V gene is TRBV6-5, the J gene TRBJ2-3; D is perhaps TRBD2 (6 bases). The CDR3 spans 16 residues. V lost 0 bases to trimming and J lost 2 bases, with 12 bases between them. Germline V gene sequence: CDR1 MNHEY, CDR2 SVGAGI. The CDR3 sequence: CASSYSEGRNTDTQYF. CDR3 coding DNA: TGTGCCAGCAGTTACTCGGAGGGGAGGAACACAGATACGCAGTATTTT.